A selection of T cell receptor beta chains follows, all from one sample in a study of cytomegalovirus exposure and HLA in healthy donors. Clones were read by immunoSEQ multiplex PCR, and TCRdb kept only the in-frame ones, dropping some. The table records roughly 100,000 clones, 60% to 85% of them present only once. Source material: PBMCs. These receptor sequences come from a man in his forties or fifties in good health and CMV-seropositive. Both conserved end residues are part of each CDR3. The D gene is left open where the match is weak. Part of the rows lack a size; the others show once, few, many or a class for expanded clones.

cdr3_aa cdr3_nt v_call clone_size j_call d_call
CTSSIGQGVHEQYF TGCACCAGCAGCATCGGACAGGGTGTCCACGAGCAGTACTTT TRBV5-1 . TRBJ2-7 TRBD1
CASSPGQLDTQYF TGTGCCAGCAGCCCTGGACAGCTAGATACGCAGTATTTT TRBV7-7 . TRBJ2-3 .
CAWSRQRNTEAFF TGTGCCTGGAGTCGACAGCGGAACACTGAAGCTTTCTTT TRBV30 few TRBJ1-1 .
CSVARGASTEAFF TGCAGCGTTGCTCGGGGGGCGAGCACTGAAGCTTTCTTT TRBV29-1 . TRBJ1-1 .
CASSPDRVRNTIYF TGTGCCAGCTCCCCGGACAGGGTGAGAAACACCATATATTTT TRBV18 . TRBJ1-3 TRBD1
CASSVDLLLAGEGNEQFF TGTGCCAGCAGCGTAGACCTCCTACTAGCGGGAGAAGGCAATGAGCAGTTCTTC TRBV9 . TRBJ2-1 TRBD2
CASIPRGAEKLFF TGTGCCAGCATACCCCGCGGGGCTGAAAAACTGTTTTTT TRBV5-8 . TRBJ1-4 .
CGSLSSGANVLTF TGTGGCAGTCTAAGCTCTGGGGCCAACGTCCTGACTTTC TRBV25-1 . TRBJ2-6 .
CASSRQGKLETQYF TGTGCCAGCTCTAGACAGGGGAAATTAGAGACCCAGTACTTC TRBV18 . TRBJ2-5 TRBD1
CASSIDPWSAEAFF TGTGCCAGTAGTATAGATCCGTGGAGCGCTGAAGCTTTCTTT TRBV19 few TRBJ1-1 .
CASSSRLAGVPNEQFF TGTGCCAGCAGCTCGCGTCTAGCGGGAGTCCCGAATGAGCAGTTCTTC TRBV5-6 . TRBJ2-1 TRBD2
CASSFGFQGQEPQHF TGTGCCAGTAGTTTCGGTTTTCAGGGCCAAGAACCCCAGCATTTT TRBV19 . TRBJ1-5 .
CASSLDRGVSDVLTF TGTGCCAGCAGCTTAGACAGGGGGGTATCCGACGTCCTGACTTTC TRBV7-3 . TRBJ2-6 TRBD1
CASSIRDYGYTF TGTGCCAGCAGCATCAGGGACTATGGCTACACCTTC TRBV28 . TRBJ1-2 .
CASSLSRGLAKNIQYF TGTGCCAGCAGTTTATCAAGGGGACTAGCCAAAAACATTCAGTACTTC TRBV28 . TRBJ2-4 .
CASSQISSTGELFF TGTGCCAGCAGCCAAATCTCGTCGACCGGGGAGCTGTTTTTT TRBV14 . TRBJ2-2 .